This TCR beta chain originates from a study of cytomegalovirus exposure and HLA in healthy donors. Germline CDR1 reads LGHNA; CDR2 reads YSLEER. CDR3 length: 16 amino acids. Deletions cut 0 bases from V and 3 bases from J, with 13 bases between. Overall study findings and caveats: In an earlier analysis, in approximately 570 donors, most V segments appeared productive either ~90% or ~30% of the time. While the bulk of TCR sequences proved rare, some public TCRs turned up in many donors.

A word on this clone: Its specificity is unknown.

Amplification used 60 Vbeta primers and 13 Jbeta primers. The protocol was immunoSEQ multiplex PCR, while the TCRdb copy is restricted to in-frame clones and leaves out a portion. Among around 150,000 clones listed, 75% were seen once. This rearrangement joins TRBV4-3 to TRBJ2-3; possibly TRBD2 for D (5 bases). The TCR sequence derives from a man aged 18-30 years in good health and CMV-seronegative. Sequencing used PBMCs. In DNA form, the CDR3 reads TGCGCCAGCAGCCAAGAGATGGCCAGAGGGACAGATACGCAGTATTTT. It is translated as CASSQEMARGTDTQYF.